This T cell receptor (beta chain) emerged from a study of brain T cells in children with intractable seizures. Note on this clone: Its antigen remains unknown.

Only in-frame clones appear in the TCRdb table, and some are missing; sequencing was by immunoSEQ multiplex PCR. The sample yields fewer than 25,000 clones, approximately 94% seen once. Sequencing was limited to surgery cases with top T cell transcript signatures in brain tissue. The CDR3 has 12 amino acids. Trimming left V 6 bases short and J 2 bases short, with 5 bases between. Germline V gives CDR1 MNHEY, CDR2 SVGEGT. Findings and caveats of the study: Pre- and post-surgery blood differed in depth, so pre-surgery absences may be undersampling.

Sequencing used peripheral blood, obtained at surgery. The receptor comes from a boy between 10 and 17 years old with focal cortical dysplasia and intractable seizures. This chain joins TRBV6-2 or TRBV6-3 and TRBJ2-1, with D unclear. The CDR3 DNA reads as TGTGCCAGCAGCTTTACCTACAATGAGCAGTTCTTC. Protein product: CASSFTYNEQFF.